This is a list of T cell receptor beta chains from one sample in a study of molecular identifiers for immune sequencing clone quantification. TCRdb reprocessed the PCR reads via MiXCR and lists one record per CDR3 protein. The table includes 35,000 or so distinct CDR3 sequences, less than 20% detected once. Sequenced material: naive CD8+ T cells from blood, with Jurkat cell RNA spiked in. The receptors were sampled from a human donor in good health. Some libraries in this study had Jurkat cell RNA spiked in. Both conserved end residues are part of each CDR3. The order of the fields is clone size, D gene, V gene, J gene, CDR3 protein, CDR3 DNA. A D gene is named only where the DNA matches it firmly. Some rows mark clone size as missing; the rest say once, few, many or name a class of expanded clone.

>many|-|TRBV6-5|TRBJ1-1
CASSYVSNTEAFF
TGTGCCAGCAGTTACGTATCAAACACTGAAGCTTTCTTT
>many|-|TRBV13|TRBJ2-5
CASSWIETQYF
TGTGCCAGCAGCTGGATAGAGACCCAGTACTTC
>many|TRBD1|TRBV7-6|TRBJ2-7
CASSLDRDRSYEQYF
TGTGCCAGCAGCTTAGACCGGGACAGGAGCTACGAGCAGTACTTC
>many|TRBD1|TRBV28|TRBJ2-1
CASTDPNRGSYNEQFF
TGTGCCAGCACCGACCCAAACAGGGGCTCCTACAATGAGCAGTTCTTC
>many|-|TRBV2|TRBJ2-3
CASSGGDTDTQYF
TGTGCCAGCAGTGGAGGTGACACAGATACGCAGTATTTT
>many|TRBD2|TRBV29-1|TRBJ2-3
CSVGNSGRGTDTQYF
TGCAGCGTCGGGAATAGCGGGAGGGGCACAGATACGCAGTATTTT
>many|-|TRBV7-2|TRBJ2-7
CASSTGGRGTYEQYF
TGTGCCAGCAGCACAGGGGGGAGGGGGACCTACGAGCAGTACTTC
>many|-|TRBV5-6|TRBJ2-1
CASSVAENEQFF
TGTGCCAGCAGCGTTGCGGAGAATGAGCAGTTCTTC
>-|TRBD2|TRBV24-1|TRBJ2-7
CATSDFNPGLAAYEQYF
TGTGCCACCAGTGATTTTAACCCCGGACTAGCGGCTTACGAGCAGTACTTC
>-|-|TRBV2|TRBJ2-1
CASMSPAESSYNEQFF
TGTGCCAGCATGTCGCCAGCGGAGAGCTCCTACAATGAGCAGTTCTTC
>many|-|TRBV3-1|TRBJ2-7
CASSQDRATGPYEQYF
TGTGCCAGCAGCCAAGATCGGGCAACGGGGCCCTACGAGCAGTACTTC
>few|-|TRBV7-2|TRBJ2-1
CASSPPDNYNEQFF
TGTGCCAGCAGCCCCCCCGACAACTACAATGAGCAGTTCTTC
>-|-|TRBV21-1|TRBJ2-3
CASSKVGLARTDTQYF
TGTGCCAGCAGCAAAGTTGGGCTAGCGCGCACAGATACGCAGTATTTT
>many|-|TRBV7-2|TRBJ2-7
CASSLGLSHEQYF
TGTGCCAGCAGCTTAGGGCTGTCCCACGAGCAGTACTTC
>few|-|TRBV10-3|TRBJ2-3
CATTGHQTDTQYF
TGTGCCACCACGGGGCATCAGACAGATACGCAGTATTTT
>many|-|TRBV6-2/TRBV6-3|TRBJ2-7
CASSFKIEQYF
TGTGCCAGCAGTTTTAAAATCGAGCAGTACTTC
>-|-|TRBV28|TRBJ1-2
CASRLGPQGTYGYTF
TGTGCCAGCAGGTTAGGACCGCAGGGGACCTATGGCTACACCTTC
>many|TRBD2|TRBV28|TRBJ2-3
CASRTTSGPTDTQYF
TGTGCCAGCAGAACGACTAGCGGCCCCACAGATACGCAGTATTTT
>many|TRBD1|TRBV29-1|TRBJ1-2
CSATSPQGDYGYTF
TGCAGCGCCACTTCCCCCCAGGGGGACTATGGCTACACCTTC
>many|TRBD2|TRBV4-2|TRBJ2-1
CASSQPPGLAGGESDEQFF
TGTGCCAGCAGCCAACCCCCCGGACTAGCGGGAGGGGAGAGCGATGAGCAGTTCTTC
>medium-sized|-|TRBV20-1|TRBJ2-7
CSASPRGYEQYF
TGCAGTGCTAGTCCGCGGGGCTACGAGCAGTACTTC
>many|-|TRBV2|TRBJ2-1
CASPTSLGYNEQFF
TGTGCCAGCCCGACTAGTCTTGGGTACAATGAGCAGTTCTTC
>-|-|TRBV5-6|TRBJ2-7
CASSAWAVSYEQYF
TGTGCCAGCAGCGCCTGGGCGGTCTCCTACGAGCAGTACTTC
>many|TRBD2|TRBV20-1|TRBJ2-7
CSARRLAGLSYEQYF
TGCAGTGCTCGGCGACTAGCGGGTCTTTCCTACGAGCAGTACTTC
>many|-|TRBV12-3/TRBV12-4|TRBJ2-7
CASSFTGWDEQYF
TGTGCCAGCAGTTTTACAGGGTGGGACGAGCAGTACTTC
>many|TRBD1|TRBV5-5|TRBJ2-1
CASSFFQGAYNEQFF
TGTGCCAGCAGCTTTTTTCAGGGGGCCTACAATGAGCAGTTCTTC
>many|TRBD2|TRBV28|TRBJ2-7
CASSSSPGLASYEQYF
TGTGCCAGCAGTTCCTCCCCCGGACTAGCGTCCTACGAGCAGTACTTC
>many|-|TRBV4-2|TRBJ2-1
CASSQYRDSYNEQFF
TGTGCCAGCAGCCAATACAGGGACTCCTACAATGAGCAGTTCTTC
>many|TRBD1|TRBV4-3|TRBJ1-5
CASSPPRPGQRLISNQPQHF
TGCGCCAGCAGCCCCCCTAGGCCGGGACAGCGGCTTATAAGCAATCAGCCCCAGCATTTT
>many|-|TRBV11-2|TRBJ2-5
CASSLAPGHETQYF
TGTGCCAGCAGCTTAGCTCCGGGACATGAGACCCAGTACTTC
>-|TRBD2|TRBV11-1|TRBJ2-5
CASSLTSGHETQYF
TGTGCCAGCAGCTTAACTAGCGGCCATGAGACCCAGTACTTC
>many|TRBD2|TRBV20-1|TRBJ2-3
CSARPLAGGPLDTQYF
TGCAGTGCTAGACCCCTAGCGGGAGGGCCTCTAGATACGCAGTATTTT
>many|-|TRBV10-3|TRBJ2-1
CAISERNNGARSHEQFF
TGTGCCATCAGTGAGCGGAACAATGGAGCACGGTCGCATGAGCAGTTCTTC
>few|TRBD1|TRBV29-1|TRBJ2-3
CSVAGTGSTDTQYF
TGCAGCGTAGCCGGGACAGGGAGCACAGATACGCAGTATTTT
>few|-|TRBV4-1|TRBJ2-5
CASSPSGGGNQETQYF
TGCGCCAGCAGCCCCTCGGGGGGCGGGAACCAAGAGACCCAGTACTTC